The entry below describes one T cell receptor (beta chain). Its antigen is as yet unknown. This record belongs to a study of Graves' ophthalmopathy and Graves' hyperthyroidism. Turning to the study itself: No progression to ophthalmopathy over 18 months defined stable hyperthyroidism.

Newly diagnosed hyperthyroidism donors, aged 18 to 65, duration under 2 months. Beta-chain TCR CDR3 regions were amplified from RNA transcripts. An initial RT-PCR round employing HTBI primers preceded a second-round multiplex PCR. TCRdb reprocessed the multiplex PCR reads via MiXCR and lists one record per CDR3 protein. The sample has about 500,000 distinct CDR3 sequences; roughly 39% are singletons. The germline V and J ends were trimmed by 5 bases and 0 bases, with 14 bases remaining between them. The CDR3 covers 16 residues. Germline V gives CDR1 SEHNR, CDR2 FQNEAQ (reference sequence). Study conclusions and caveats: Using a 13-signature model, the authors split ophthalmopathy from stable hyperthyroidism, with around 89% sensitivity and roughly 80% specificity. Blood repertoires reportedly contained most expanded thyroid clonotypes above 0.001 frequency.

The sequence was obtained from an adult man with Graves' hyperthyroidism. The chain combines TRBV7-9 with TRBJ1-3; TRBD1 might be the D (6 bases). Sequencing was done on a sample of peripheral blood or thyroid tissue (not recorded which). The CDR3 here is CASSRTVDPSGNTIYF. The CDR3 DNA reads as TGTGCCAGCAGCCGGACAGTCGACCCCTCTGGAAACACCATATATTTT.